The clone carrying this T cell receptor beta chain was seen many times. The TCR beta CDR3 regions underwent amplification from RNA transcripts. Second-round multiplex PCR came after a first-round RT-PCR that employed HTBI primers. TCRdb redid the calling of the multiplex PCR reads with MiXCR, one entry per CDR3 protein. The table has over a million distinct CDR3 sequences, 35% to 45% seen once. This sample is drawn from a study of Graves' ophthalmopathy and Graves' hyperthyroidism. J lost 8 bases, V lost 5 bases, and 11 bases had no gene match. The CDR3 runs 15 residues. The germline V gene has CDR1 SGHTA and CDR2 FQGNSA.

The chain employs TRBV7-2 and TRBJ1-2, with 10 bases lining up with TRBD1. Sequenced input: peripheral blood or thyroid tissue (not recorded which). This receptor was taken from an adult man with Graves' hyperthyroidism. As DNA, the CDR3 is TGTGCCAGCAGCCGACGCCGACAGGGGGCCGGGGGCTACACCTTC. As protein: CASSRRRQGAGGYTF. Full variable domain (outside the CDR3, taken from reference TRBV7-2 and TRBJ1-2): GAGVSQSPSNKVTEKGKDVELRCDPISGHTALYWYRQSLGQGLEFLIYFQGNSAPDKSGLPSDRFSAERTGGSVSTLTIQRTQQEDSAVYLCASSRRRQGAGGYTFGSGTRLTVV.